Presented here are 15 T cell receptor beta chains from one specimen sequenced in a study of T-cell memory formation after mild COVID-19. MiXCR, run by TCRdb on the 5' RACE reads, gives a single entry per CDR3 protein. The data contain hundreds of thousands of distinct CDR3 sequences, roughly 8.2% of them singletons. Source material: PBMCs or a T cell subset sorted from them (not recorded which). The receptors shown here come from a man younger than 35 who had mild COVID-19 (a few samples of this study predate the infection). Cell type and time point are not known.

This clonotype was seen at least ten times. Here the CDR3 reads CASSLVGGANSPLHF. The CDR3 coding sequence is TGTGCCAGCAGCTTAGTTGGGGGGGCAAATTCACCCCTCCACTTT. The chain has TRBV7-2 and TRBJ1-6, with D maybe TRBD1 (6 bases). The CDR3 is made up of 15 amino acids. The ends were cut back, 1 base at V and 7 bases at J, with 11 bases in the middle. CDR1 is SGHTA, CDR2 FQGNSA, per germline.

This clonotype appeared many times. V usage is TRBV20-1 and J usage is TRBJ2-3; 12 bases fit TRBD2. Germline CDR1 is DFQATT and CDR2 is SNEGSKA (reference sequence). The CDR3 has 18 amino acids. V lost 6 bases, J lost 1 base, and 14 bases stayed unmatched. CDR3 in amino acids: CSAPSGLAGGRGTDTQYF. The CDR3 DNA follows: TGCAGTGCCCCATCGGGGCTAGCGGGGGGGCGAGGCACAGATACGCAGTATTTT.

This clonotype occurred a few times. CDR3 DNA sequence: TGTGCCAGCAGCTTGACTAGCGGGAATGAGCAGTTCTTC. As protein: CASSLTSGNEQFF. The chain is built from TRBV5-6 and TRBJ2-1; 9 nucleotides agree with TRBD2. From germline, CDR1 is SGHDT and CDR2 YYEEEE. The junction had 0 bases not matched to a gene; V was cut back by 1 base and J by 7 bases. The CDR3 length is 13 residues.

The genes are TRBV24-1 and TRBJ1-1; TRBD1 is a possible D gene (5 bases). From germline, CDR1 is KGHDR and CDR2 SFDVKD. This CDR3 has 13 residues. The V and J ends lost 1 base and 8 bases respectively, with 10 bases between them. The CDR3 loop reads CATSDFARGEAFF. The CDR3 DNA reads as TGTGCCACCAGTGATTTTGCAAGGGGAGAAGCTTTCTTT.

This clonotype was recorded a few times. The chain recombines TRBV5-8 with TRBJ2-7; TRBD1 matches 10 bases. The CDR3 is 13 residues long. V lost 10 bases to trimming and J lost 0 bases; unmatched junction nucleotides: 4. Germline V gene lookup returns CDR1 SGHTS and CDR2 YDEGEE. CDR3: CAVRDRGSYEQYF. CDR3 nucleotides: TGTGCCGTCCGGGACAGGGGCTCCTACGAGCAGTACTTC.

This clonotype showed up just a few times. This chain links TRBV11-2 with TRBJ2-3, with D perhaps TRBD2 (5 bases). The CDR3 extends over 17 amino acids. The V end was cut by 0 bases, the J end by 3 bases, with 16 bases between. Per germline, CDR1 SGHAT and CDR2 FQNNGV. The CDR3 coding sequence is TGTGCCAGCAGCTTAGATCGGCTAGCCAGTAGGACAGATACGCAGTATTTT. It translates to CASSLDRLASRTDTQYF.

V is TRBV7-9 and J is TRBJ1-2; D ambiguous. There are 14 residues in the CDR3. The germline V gene encodes CDR1 SEHNR and CDR2 FQNEAQ (reference sequence). Trimming pared 7 bases from V and 5 bases from J, leaving 17 bases between. CDR3 sequence (DNA): TGTGCCAGCAATACTGGAGGGCAAGGGTATGGCTACACCTTC. Translated, it gives CASNTGGQGYGYTF.

In this sample, this clonotype turned up a few times. J is TRBJ2-7 and V is TRBV10-3, with 9 bases matching TRBD1. Trimming took 7 bases from V and 5 from J; bases not matched to a gene: 9. The V gene's germline CDR1 is ENHRY and CDR2 SYGVKD. CDR3 length: 14 amino acids. CDR3 protein: CAIKPGTGFDEQYF. The CDR3 DNA follows: TGTGCCATCAAGCCGGGGACAGGGTTCGACGAGCAGTACTTC.

This clonotype was observed at least ten times. The chain uses TRBV5-1 and TRBJ1-1; D gene ambiguous. The CDR3 sequence is 14 residues long. Germline-derived CDR1 and CDR2 are SGHRS and YFSETQ. With 2 bases removed from V and 1 base from J, the gap between germline ends came to 9 bases. CDR3 region: CASSLHRGNTEAFF. The CDR3 DNA reads as TGCGCCAGCAGCTTACATCGGGGGAACACTGAAGCTTTCTTT.

V and J are TRBV12-3 or TRBV12-4 and TRBJ1-1, with TRBD1 as a possible D gene (5 bases). V gave up 2 bases and J gave up 7 bases, with 11 bases separating them. The CDR3 spans 13 residues. CDR3 nucleotide sequence: TGTGCCAGCAGTTTAAGACAGCAAGGTGAAGCTTTCTTT. Its translation is CASSLRQQGEAFF.

This clonotype has a handful of counts. The V gene is TRBV5-4, the J gene TRBJ1-1; no definite D call. The germline V gene encodes CDR1 SGHNT and CDR2 YYREEE (reference sequence). The length of the CDR3 is 13 residues. Trimming pared 2 bases from V and 7 bases from J, leaving 12 bases between. The CDR3 reads CASSFHGVGEAFF. DNA of the CDR3: TGTGCCAGCAGCTTTCACGGGGTAGGTGAAGCTTTCTTT.

This sequence joins TRBV10-3 and TRBJ2-5, with a possible D match to TRBD2 (7 bases). Germline CDR1 is ENHRY and CDR2 is SYGVKD. The V end was cut by 0 bases, the J end by 1 base, with 12 bases between. CDR3 size: 16 residues. DNA for the CDR3: TGTGCCATCAGTGAGTCGCGGGGGCTAGCCCAAGAGACCCAGTACTTC. It yields the protein CAISESRGLAQETQYF.

The chain links TRBV19 to TRBJ1-1; unclear D gene. CDR3 length: 16 amino acids. The V end lost 3 bases, the J end lost 0 bases, and 14 bases lay between the germline ends. The germline gives CDR1 LNHDA, CDR2 SQIVND (reference sequence). The CDR3 DNA reads as TGTGCCAGTAGTATCACCCGCGCCGTAATGAACACTGAAGCTTTCTTT. Translated, it gives CASSITRAVMNTEAFF.

The DNA for the CDR3 is TGTGCCAGCAGCGTGGGGGCGCCGTGGGAGGGGGAGACCCAGTACTTC. Translation: CASSVGAPWEGETQYF. The chain links TRBV7-2 to TRBJ2-5; perhaps TRBD2 as D (7 bases). Germline CDR1 reads SGHTA; CDR2 reads FQGNSA. This CDR3 contains 16 residues. Deletions cut 5 bases from V and 5 bases from J, with 21 bases between.

This clonotype has a count of ten or more. The CDR3 region is CASSAGGNEQFF. CDR3 coding DNA: TGTGCCAGCAGCGCCGGGGGGAATGAGCAGTTCTTC. V is TRBV7-2 and J is TRBJ2-1; 7 bases align to TRBD2. CDR1 SGHTA and CDR2 FQGNSA come from the germline V gene. CDR3 size: 12 residues. The V gene end was trimmed by 5 bases and the J gene end by 7 bases; junction bases not matched to a gene: 2.